The 21 T cell receptor beta chains reported below all come from one sample, sequenced in a study of T cell changes during pregnancy in multiple sclerosis. Profiling relied on immunoSEQ multiplex PCR, and the TCRdb table lists in-frame clones only, not all of them. The table lists some 21,000 clones, around four fifths of them singletons. The material was CD8+ T cells from peripheral blood mononuclear cells, obtained in the first trimester of pregnancy. These receptors originate from a female donor in good health, enrolled as a control in a pregnancy study.

A few counts support this clone. This rearrangement joins TRBV2 to TRBJ1-2; D remains ambiguous. This CDR3 comprises 12 residues. Trimming stripped 3 bases from V and 7 bases from J, with 9 bases between. CDR1 and CDR2 from the germline V gene are SNHLY and FYNNEI. The CDR3 DNA sequence: TGTGCCAGCAGTGACGTTGGGAGTGGCTACACCTTC. This sequence encodes CASSDVGSGYTF.

This clone was seen just once. V usage is TRBV19 and J usage is TRBJ2-1; 7 nucleotides line up with TRBD2. Germline CDR1 and CDR2: LNHDA and SQIVND (reference sequence). V was clipped by 3 bases and J by 6 bases; unmatched bases: 8. The length of the CDR3 is 15 residues. The CDR3 bases are TGTGCCAGTAGTATCTCGGCTAGCGGATCCAATGAGCAGTTCTTC. Amino acids: CASSISASGSNEQFF.

The chain recombines TRBV19 with TRBJ1-6; 10 bases are shared with TRBD1. Germline CDR1 and CDR2: LNHDA and SQIVND (reference sequence). The ends lost 6 bases at V and 4 bases at J; junction bases unmatched: 6. This CDR3 has 16 residues. The CDR3 nucleotides read TGTGCCAGTAGGACAGGGGGCCTTGGGTATAATTCACCCCTCCACTTT. Its protein is CASRTGGLGYNSPLHF.

This clone rates as medium-sized. The chain employs TRBV6-5 and TRBJ1-2; D unclear. CDR1 MNHEY and CDR2 SVGAGI come from the germline V gene. The CDR3 has 13 amino acids. Trimming took 5 bases from V and 4 from J, leaving 11 bases between them. The CDR3 region is CASSPTDTYGYTF. CDR3 nucleotide sequence: TGTGCCAGCAGTCCCACCGACACCTATGGCTACACCTTC.

V usage is TRBV10-3 and J usage is TRBJ2-3, with D possibly being TRBD1 (5 bases). Trimming cost V 3 bases and J 4 bases, with 5 bases left between them. The CDR3 consists of 12 residues. CDR1 and CDR2 (germline): ENHRY, SYGVKD. CDR3 bases: TGTGCCATCAGTGAAGGGGCAGATACGCAGTATTTT. Its protein is CAISEGADTQYF.

The V call is TRBV18, the J call TRBJ2-7; D call uncertain. Deletions cut 3 bases from V and 2 bases from J, with 8 bases between. The CDR3 length is 13 residues. CDR1 KGHSH and CDR2 LQKENI come from the germline V gene. Here the CDR3 reads CASSPLVAYEQYF. CDR3 in DNA: TGTGCCAGCTCACCCCTTGTTGCCTACGAGCAGTACTTC. The whole variable domain, filled in from reference TRBV18 and TRBJ2-7, reads NAGVMQNPRHLVRRRGQEARLRCSPMKGHSHVYWYRQLPEEGLKFMVYLQKENIIDESGMPKERFSAEFPKEGPSILRIQQVVRGDSAAYFCASSPLVAYEQYFGPGTRLTVT.

This sequence joins TRBV27 and TRBJ2-7; D is perhaps TRBD2 (7 bases). Germline V lookup: CDR1 MNHEY, CDR2 SMNVEV (reference sequence). The CDR3 is 15 amino acids. The V end was cut by 3 bases, the J end by 0 bases, with 12 bases between. Here the CDR3 DNA reads TGTGCCAGCAGTTTGGCGGGGGCCCGCTCCTACGAGCAGTACTTC. Encoded protein: CASSLAGARSYEQYF.

The chain combines TRBV13 with TRBJ2-5; the D gene is possibly TRBD1 (6 bases). This CDR3 contains 14 residues. V was pared by 5 bases and J by 2 bases, with 12 bases between. Germline V lookup: CDR1 PRHDT, CDR2 FYEKMQ (reference sequence). The CDR3 bases are TGTGCCAGCAGCCCCCCCAGGGGTCAAGAGACCCAGTACTTC. As protein: CASSPPRGQETQYF. The entire variable domain, with the rest obtained from reference TRBV13 and TRBJ2-5, is as follows: AAGVIQSPRHLIKEKRETATLKCYPIPRHDTVYWYQQGPGQDPQFLISFYEKMQSDKGSIPDRFSAQQFSDYHSELNMSSLELGDSALYFCASSPPRGQETQYFGPGTRLLVL.

The CDR3 region is CASSLNRARTLYNSPLHF. The DNA of the CDR3 is TGTGCCAGCAGTTTAAACAGGGCACGAACCCTTTATAATTCACCCCTCCACTTT. The V and J genes are TRBV28 and TRBJ1-6; D is possibly TRBD1 (6 bases). CDR1 and CDR2 from the germline V gene are MDHEN and SYDVKM. Trimming left V 2 bases short and J 4 bases short, with 18 bases between. The CDR3 is 18 residues long.

The rearrangement uses TRBV6-5 and TRBJ1-6; D remains ambiguous. The CDR3 covers 13 residues. V lost 9 bases, J lost 11 bases, and 17 bases lay in between. Germline CDR1 reads MNHEY; CDR2 reads SVGAGI. CDR3 sequence reads: CASRAKAGTPLHF. Here the CDR3 DNA reads TGTGCCAGTCGGGCGAAGGCCGGGACACCCCTCCACTTT.

The chain uses TRBV4-3 and TRBJ1-4; D possibly corresponds to TRBD1 (6 bases). Trimming pared 0 bases from V and 7 bases from J, leaving 12 bases between. CDR3 length equals 15 residues. Looked up from germline, CDR1 is LGHNA and CDR2 is YSLEER. The CDR3, as DNA: TGCGCCAGCAGCCAAGACAGGGGTAAGGGTGAAAAACTGTTTTTT. Translation: CASSQDRGKGEKLFF.

The chain uses TRBV9 and TRBJ1-4; perhaps TRBD1 as D (5 bases). This CDR3 spans 14 amino acids. Germline assignment: CDR1 SGDLS and CDR2 YYNGEE. V gave up 4 bases and J gave up 4 bases, with 11 bases separating them. The CDR3 DNA sequence: TGTGCCAGCAGCACAACAGGTCTTAATGAAAAACTGTTTTTT. It encodes CASSTTGLNEKLFF.

The chain couples TRBV9 to TRBJ2-3, with 10 bases that match TRBD2. The germline V gene has CDR1 SGDLS and CDR2 YYNGEE. J was trimmed by 4 bases and V by 3 bases; bases with no gene match: 8. CDR3 size: 16 residues. For the CDR3, the DNA is TGTGCCAGCAGCGAAGAGGCTAGCGGGGGCCCAGATACGCAGTATTTT. Translated, it gives CASSEEASGGPDTQYF.

The V and J genes are TRBV2 and TRBJ1-5, with D possibly TRBD1 on 6 matching bases. Germline assignment: CDR1 SNHLY and CDR2 FYNNEI. This CDR3 spans 14 amino acids. The germline V and J ends were trimmed by 8 bases and 0 bases, with 11 bases remaining between them. CDR3 nucleotides: TGTGCCAGCTGTAACAGGGTTAGCAATCAGCCCCAGCATTTT. Its protein product is CASCNRVSNQPQHF.

This clone was found once. The chain recombines TRBV7-6 with TRBJ1-1; the D is unclear. Germline CDR1 reads SGHVS; CDR2 reads FNYEAQ. This CDR3 contains 14 residues. Trimming shortened V by 5 bases and J by 3 bases, and 13 bases separated the two germline ends. The CDR3 sequence: CASSIGSQYTEAFF. Here the CDR3 DNA reads TGTGCCAGCAGCATCGGGAGTCAGTACACTGAAGCTTTCTTT.

CDR3 nucleotides: TGTGCCAGCAGCCCCGACAGGGACGAGCAGTACTTC. Amino acid sequence: CASSPDRDEQYF. The J gene is TRBJ2-7, the V gene TRBV7-6; 7 bases are a match to TRBD1. J gave up 5 bases and V 5 bases, and 3 bases lay outside the gene matches. Germline loops: CDR1 SGHVS, CDR2 FNYEAQ. This CDR3 has 12 amino acids.

The rearrangement links TRBV7-3 to TRBJ2-3; tentatively, D is TRBD2 (6 bases). The length of the CDR3 is 9 residues. V was clipped by 11 bases and J by 6 bases, with 6 bases between them. The germline CDR1 and CDR2 sequences are SGHTA and FQGTGA. CDR3 DNA: TGTGCCGGAGGGGATACGCAGTATTTT. Residues: CAGGDTQYF.

Judged by abundance, this clone is medium-sized. This chain joins TRBV6-1 and TRBJ2-1; TRBD2 agrees at 11 bases. V shed 10 bases, J shed 8 bases, and the junction held 10 bases outside the gene matches. Germline-derived CDR1 and CDR2 are MNHNS and SASEGT. The CDR3 extends over 14 amino acids. CDR3 protein: CATQLAGESDEQFF. CDR3 in DNA: TGTGCCACCCAACTAGCGGGAGAGTCGGATGAGCAGTTCTTC.

The chain links TRBV9 to TRBJ2-3; maybe TRBD2 (6 bases). The CDR3 has 12 residues. Germline CDR1 is SGDLS and CDR2 is YYNGEE. V gave up 7 bases and J gave up 2 bases, with 8 bases separating them. CDR3 coding DNA: TGTGCCAGCGGGGGGATCACAGATACGCAGTATTTT. This sequence encodes CASGGITDTQYF.

The chain links TRBV29-1 to TRBJ2-7, with 16 bases fitting TRBD2. V shed 4 bases, J shed 6 bases, and the junction held 6 bases outside the gene matches. The CDR3 is made up of 15 amino acids. CDR1 and CDR2 (germline): SQVTM, ANQGSEA. The DNA for the CDR3 is TGCAGCGTTGGTGGGACTAGCGGGAGGGGGGTCGAGCAGTACTTC. Amino acid sequence: CSVGGTSGRGVEQYF.

The rearrangement links TRBV7-9 to TRBJ2-5; a possible D gene is TRBD1 (6 bases). V was cut by 9 bases and J by 3 bases, with 8 bases left in between. The CDR3 runs 11 residues. Germline V CDR1 and CDR2: SEHNR, FQNEAQ (reference sequence). The CDR3, as DNA: TGTGCCAGTACAGGGAAAGAGACCCAGTACTTC. This translates into CASTGKETQYF.